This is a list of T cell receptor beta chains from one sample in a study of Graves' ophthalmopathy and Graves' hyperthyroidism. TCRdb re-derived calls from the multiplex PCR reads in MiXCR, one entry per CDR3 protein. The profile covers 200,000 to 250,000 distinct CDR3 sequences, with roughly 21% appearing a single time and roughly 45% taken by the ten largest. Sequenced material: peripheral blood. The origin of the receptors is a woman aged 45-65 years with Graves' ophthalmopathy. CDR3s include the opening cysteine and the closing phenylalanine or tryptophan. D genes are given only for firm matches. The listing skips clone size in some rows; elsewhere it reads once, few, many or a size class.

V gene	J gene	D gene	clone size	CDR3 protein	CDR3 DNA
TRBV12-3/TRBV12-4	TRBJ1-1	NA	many	CASRDRPNTEAFF	TGTGCCAGCAGGGACAGACCAAACACTGAAGCTTTCTTT
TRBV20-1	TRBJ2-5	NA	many	CSARAPSRETQYF	TGCAGTGCTAGAGCTCCTAGCCGAGAGACCCAGTACTTC
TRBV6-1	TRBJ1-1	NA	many	CASSELRNTEAFF	TGTGCCAGCAGTGAACTGCGGAACACTGAAGCTTTCTTT
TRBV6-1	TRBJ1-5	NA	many	CASSARRDQPQHF	TGTGCCAGCAGTGCGAGGCGGGATCAGCCCCAGCATTTT
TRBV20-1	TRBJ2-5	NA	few	CSARVLQGLYQETQYF	TGCAGTGCTAGAGTTTTGCAGGGCCTGTACCAAGAGACCCAGTACTTC
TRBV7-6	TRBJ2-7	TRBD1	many	CASSHRDRDHEQYF	TGTGCCAGCAGCCACCGGGACAGGGACCACGAGCAGTACTTC
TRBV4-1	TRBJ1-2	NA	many	CASNDDRSRGYTF	TGCGCCAGCAACGATGATAGGTCTCGAGGCTACACCTTC
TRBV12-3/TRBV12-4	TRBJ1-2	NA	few	CASRKRPGTPGGGYGYTF	TGTGCCAGCAGGAAGAGACCGGGGACGCCAGGCGGTGGCTATGGCTACACCTTC
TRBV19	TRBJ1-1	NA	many	CASRQGLANTEAFF	TGTGCCAGTAGGCAGGGATTGGCGAACACTGAAGCTTTCTTT
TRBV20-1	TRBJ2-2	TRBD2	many	CSARIVGLDTGELFF	TGCAGTGCTAGGATCGTGGGACTAGACACCGGGGAGCTGTTTTTT
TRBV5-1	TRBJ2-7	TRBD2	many	CASSLEATSGRYEQYF	TGCGCCAGCAGCTTGGAGGCGACTAGCGGGCGCTACGAGCAGTACTTC
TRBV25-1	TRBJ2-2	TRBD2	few	CASSEMRRGDTGELFF	TGTGCCAGCAGTGAAATGAGGCGGGGGGACACCGGGGAGCTGTTTTTT
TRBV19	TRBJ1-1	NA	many	CASSNAVNTEAFF	TGTGCCAGTAGTAACGCCGTGAACACTGAAGCTTTCTTT
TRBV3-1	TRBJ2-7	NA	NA	CAGSLTGVPYEQYF	TGTGCCGGCAGCCTGACGGGAGTACCCTACGAGCAGTACTTC
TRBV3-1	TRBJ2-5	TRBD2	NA	CASSPPRVAGLQEAQYF	TGTGCCAGCAGCCCCCCCCGGGTAGCGGGTTTACAAGAGGCCCAGTACTTC
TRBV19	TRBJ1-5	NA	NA	CAISITGGDQPQHF	TGTGCCATTAGTATTACGGGAGGGGATCAGCCCCAGCATTTT
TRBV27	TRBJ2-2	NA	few	CASSFFQGGDTGELFF	TGTGCCAGCAGTTTTTTTCAGGGGGGGGACACCGGGGAGCTGTTTTTT
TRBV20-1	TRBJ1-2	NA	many	CSARERGIHGYTF	TGCAGTGCTAGAGAGAGGGGCATCCATGGCTACACCTTC
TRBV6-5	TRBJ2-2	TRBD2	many	CASGYSGKGHTGELFF	TGTGCCAGCGGTTATAGCGGGAAAGGGCACACCGGGGAGCTGTTTTTT
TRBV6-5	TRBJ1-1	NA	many	CASSYSGPTSEAFF	TGTGCCAGCAGTTACTCGGGGCCTACGAGTGAAGCTTTCTTT
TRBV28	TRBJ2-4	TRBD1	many	CAAKAQGTAKNIQYF	TGTGCCGCCAAAGCCCAGGGGACAGCGAAAAACATTCAGTACTTC
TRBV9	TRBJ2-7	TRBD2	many	CASSVGSGAGGSEQYF	TGTGCCAGCAGCGTAGGGAGTGGCGCGGGAGGTTCCGAGCAGTACTTC
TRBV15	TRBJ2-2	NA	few	CATGAGSGTGELFF	TGTGCCACGGGTGCAGGGAGTGGTACCGGGGAGCTGTTTTTT
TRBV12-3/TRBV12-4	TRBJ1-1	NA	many	CASISGAIMNTEAFF	TGTGCCAGCATTTCGGGGGCCATCATGAACACTGAAGCTTTCTTT
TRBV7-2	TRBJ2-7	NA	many	CASSSRGTEYYEQYF	TGTGCCAGCAGCTCCAGAGGGACTGAATACTACGAGCAGTACTTC
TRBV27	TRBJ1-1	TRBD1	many	CASSRRDRATEAFF	TGTGCCAGCAGTCGACGGGACAGGGCCACTGAAGCTTTCTTT
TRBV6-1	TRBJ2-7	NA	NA	CASSDLASYEQYF	TGTGCCAGCAGTGATCTAGCGTCCTACGAGCAGTACTTC
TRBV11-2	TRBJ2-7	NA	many	CASSLDRSLYEQYF	TGTGCCAGCAGCTTAGACAGGAGCCTTTACGAGCAGTACTTC
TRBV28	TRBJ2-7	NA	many	CASSRTGVTYEQYF	TGTGCCAGCAGCCGCACAGGTGTCACCTACGAGCAGTACTTC
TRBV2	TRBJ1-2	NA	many	CAGTQAGNYGYTF	TGTGCCGGCACTCAAGCAGGAAACTATGGCTACACCTTC
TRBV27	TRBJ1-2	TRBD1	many	CASSSRDSSFYGYTF	TGTGCCAGCAGTTCCCGGGACAGCTCCTTCTATGGCTACACCTTC
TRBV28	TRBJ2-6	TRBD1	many	CASRLQGAGANVLTF	TGTGCCAGCAGACTACAGGGGGCTGGGGCCAACGTCCTGACTTTC
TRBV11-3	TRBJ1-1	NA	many	CASSLDWEFGPEAFF	TGTGCCAGCAGCTTAGACTGGGAATTTGGTCCTGAAGCTTTCTTT
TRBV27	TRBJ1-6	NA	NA	CASSLPAPRSYNSPLHF	TGTGCCAGCAGTCTCCCGGCCCCGCGCTCCTATAATTCACCCCTCCACTTT
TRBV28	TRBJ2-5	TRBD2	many	CATQLAGWASETQYF	TGTGCCACCCAACTAGCGGGGTGGGCGAGCGAGACCCAGTACTTC
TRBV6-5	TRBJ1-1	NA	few	CAISYSGGLGTEAFF	TGTGCCATCAGTTACTCGGGGGGGCTGGGCACTGAAGCTTTCTTT
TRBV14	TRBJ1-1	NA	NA	CASSQVLGRDTEAFF	TGTGCCAGCAGCCAAGTACTGGGTAGGGACACTGAAGCTTTCTTT